These 31 T cell receptor beta chains came from one sample sequenced in a study of tumor and adjacent non-tumor tissue in lung cancer. This sample's RNA came from whole unsorted tissue. Three rounds of nested PCR, following a modified ARM-PCR protocol, produced the TCRbeta library. MiXCR, applied by TCRdb to the multiplex PCR reads, yields one record per CDR3 protein. The sample has more than 90,000 distinct CDR3 sequences; around 71% are singletons. The sample taken for sequencing was lung tumor tissue. These receptors all stem from a man aged 55 to 70 with non-small cell lung cancer.

This clonotype occurred many times. V and J are TRBV20-1 and TRBJ1-1, with a weak D call TRBD1 (6 bases). CDR1 is DFQATT and CDR2 is SNEGSKA in the germline V gene (reference sequence). The CDR3 sequence is 14 residues long. V dropped 3 bases and J dropped 4 bases, with 15 bases sitting between them. CDR3 loop: CSASSLQGGTEAFF. The CDR3 coding sequence is TGCAGTGCTAGCTCCTTACAGGGAGGCACTGAAGCTTTCTTT.

CDR3 in DNA: TGTGCCAGCATTCGGTCCCAGAACACTGAAGCTTTCTTT. Translation: CASIRSQNTEAFF. This rearrangement joins TRBV11-1 to TRBJ1-1; D unresolved. V was trimmed by 7 bases and J by 1 base, leaving 10 bases between them. CDR1 is SGHAT and CDR2 is FQDESV in the germline V gene (reference sequence). The CDR3 has 13 amino acids. Filled out from reference TRBV11-1 and TRBJ1-1, the complete variable domain reads EAEVAQSPRYKITEKSQAVAFWCDPISGHATLYWYRQILGQGPELLVQFQDESVVDDSQLPKDRFSAERLKGVDSTLKIQPAELGDSAMYLCASIRSQNTEAFFGQGTRLTVV.

As for this clonotype: A junction end diverges from the germline sequence, so it may reflect a read error. J is TRBJ2-1 and V is TRBV4-3; either TRBD1 or TRBD2 may supply D (5 bases each). This CDR3 region has 16 residues. The germline V gene encodes CDR1 LGHNA and CDR2 YSLEER. The CDR3 spells CASSQDYGAWTNDQFF. The CDR3 nucleotides read TGCGCCAGCAGCCAAGACTACGGGGCATGGACCAATGACCAGTTCTTC.

The sample holds many counts of this clonotype. The rearrangement links TRBV28 to TRBJ2-5; D unclear. Trimming shortened V by 2 bases and J by 5 bases, and 6 bases separated the two germline ends. The germline CDR1 and CDR2 sequences are MDHEN and SYDVKM. The CDR3 is 12 amino acids. This CDR3 is CASSLDLETQYF. Written as DNA, the CDR3 is TGTGCCAGCAGTTTAGACTTGGAGACCCAGTACTTC.

In regard to this clonotype: A junction end diverges from the germline sequence, so it may reflect a read error. J is TRBJ1-5 and V is TRBV4-3, with D perhaps TRBD1 (5 bases). Germline CDR1 LGHNA, CDR2 YSLEER. This CDR3 spans 15 amino acids. CDR3 DNA sequence: TGCGCCATCAGCCAAGATAGATTGGGGGTTCGGCCCCAGCATTTT. Translation gives CAISQDRLGVRPQHF.

This clonotype was observed at least ten times. This chain joins TRBV6-1 and TRBJ2-3; TRBD1 matches at 9 bases. CDR3 length: 14 residues. Germline V gene lookup returns CDR1 MNHNS and CDR2 SASEGT. After removal of 8 bases from V and 3 bases from J, the junction contained 6 bases not matched to a gene. CDR3 sequence (DNA): TGTGCCAGCTCCCGGGACAGGGCAACAGATACGCAGTATTTT. Protein product: CASSRDRATDTQYF.

This clonotype showed up many times. The CDR3 protein is CAISEGRDRRGYTF. The CDR3 DNA is TGTGCCATCAGTGAGGGTCGGGACAGGAGGGGCTACACCTTC. The chain has TRBV10-3 and TRBJ1-2; 8 bases agree with TRBD1. CDR1 is ENHRY, CDR2 SYGVKD, per germline. Trimming removed 2 bases from V and 8 bases from J; junction bases left unmatched: 7. This CDR3 is built from 14 residues.

This clonotype has more than one count but fewer than ten. A single base separates this from a much larger clone, so it may be a read error. V is TRBV6-5 and J is TRBJ2-7, with TRBD2 as a possible D gene (6 bases). The CDR3 consists of 16 residues. Per germline, CDR1 MNHEY and CDR2 SVGAGI. Deletions cut 6 bases from V and 0 bases from J, with 18 bases between. DNA of the CDR3: TGTGCCAGCAGCAGGGTTGGGGGGAATGACTCCTACGAGCAGTACTTC. It is translated as CASSRVGGNDSYEQYF.

This clonotype was seen more than once but under ten times. This may come from a read error, since a much larger clone is one base off. The chain has TRBV10-3 and TRBJ1-1; 8 nucleotides match TRBD1. CDR3 length: 13 amino acids. Germline V CDR1 and CDR2: ENHRY, SYGVKD. In DNA form, the CDR3 reads TGTGGCAGTACAGGGGGACTACACACTGAAGCTTTCTTT. Encoded protein: CGSTGGLHTEAFF.

The V gene is TRBV11-2, the J gene TRBJ2-5; TRBD2 aligns across 8 bases. This CDR3 spans 14 amino acids. After removal of 6 bases from V and 3 bases from J, the junction contained 6 bases not matched to a gene. The V gene's germline CDR1 is SGHAT and CDR2 FQNNGV. The CDR3 DNA is TGTGCCAGCAGTAAGCGGGAGCTTAAAGAGACCCAGTACTTC. It codes for CASSKRELKETQYF.

Concerning this clonotype: A read error may account for a junction end that differs from germline. The chain links TRBV6-1 to TRBJ2-7; D may be TRBD1 (6 bases). Germline CDR1 is MNHNS and CDR2 is SASEGT. The CDR3 consists of 12 residues. The CDR3 DNA reads as TGTACCAGCAAGGGACAAGTCCGCGAGCAGTACTTC. It encodes CTSKGQVREQYF.

This clonotype has a single count. One end of the junction fails to match germline, which may point to a read error. This chain links TRBV6-1 with TRBJ2-5; 11 nucleotides align to TRBD1. Per the germline V gene, CDR1 is MNHNS and CDR2 is SASEGT. The CDR3 length is 17 residues. The CDR3 DNA sequence: TGTGCCAGCAGTGAAAGGACAGGGGGCGGCTTCGGGAAGACCCAATACTTC. It specifies CASSERTGGGFGKTQYF.

On this clonotype: At one of its ends the junction is not consistent with the germline gene, which may arise from a read error. The chain carries TRBV11-2 and TRBJ2-1; no firm D call. The V gene's germline CDR1 is SGHAT and CDR2 FQNNGV. CDR3 length: 16 amino acids. CDR3 coding DNA: TGTGCCAGCAACGAACTAAGCAGGTCTATGTACAATGATCAGTTCTTC. It encodes CASNELSRSMYNDQFF.

Comments on this clonotype: Here the CDR3 omits its conserved ending phenylalanine or tryptophan, so a read error is the likely source. This chain uses TRBV4-3 with TRBJ2-3, with 8 bases lining up with TRBD2. This CDR3 contains 20 residues. Germline trimming cut 0 bases from V and 1 base from J; bases unmatched to any gene: 15. CDR1 and CDR2 from the germline V gene are LGHNA and YSLEER. CDR3 in amino acids: CASSQDLTGGQGWGTDTQYI. CDR3 bases: TGCGCCAGCAGCCAAGATCTAACGGGAGGGCAGGGCTGGGGCACAGATACGCAGTATATT.

As regards this clonotype: The conserved phenylalanine or tryptophan normally closing the CDR3 is absent here, so this likely arose from a read error. The chain carries TRBV11-2 and TRBJ2-1; D ambiguous. This CDR3 is built from 14 residues. Looked up from germline, CDR1 is SGHAT and CDR2 is FQNNGV. The CDR3 loop is CASGLDGSRNEQFI. The DNA for the CDR3 is TGTGCCAGCGGCTTAGACGGGTCCCGCAATGAGCAGTTCATC.

The chain couples TRBV28 to TRBJ2-2; TRBD1 matches 8 bases. In germline, CDR1 is MDHEN, CDR2 SYDVKM. Trimming removed 10 bases from V and 6 bases from J; junction bases left unmatched: 10. The CDR3 is made up of 14 amino acids. CDR3 sequence (DNA): TGTGCCACCAGGGGGCATCTAGGCGCCGGGGAGCTGTTTTTT. Its translation is CATRGHLGAGELFF.

For this clonotype: A clone one base away is much larger, so this may be a read error. The CDR3 does not close with the conserved phenylalanine or tryptophan, likely indicating a read error. This sequence joins TRBV20-1 and TRBJ2-7; no firm D call. CDR3 length: 13 amino acids. The V and J ends lost 4 bases and 3 bases respectively, with 13 bases between them. Germline V gene data show CDR1 as DFQATT and CDR2 as SNEGSKA (reference sequence). The CDR3 loop reads CSATNGQDYEQYL. Written as DNA, the CDR3 is TGCAGTGCTACAAACGGGCAAGACTACGAGCAGTACTTA.

This clonotype was counted only a few times. The chain joins TRBV24-1 to TRBJ1-1; 7 nucleotides match TRBD1. J lost 3 bases, V lost 7 bases, and 10 bases had no gene match. The CDR3 contains 15 residues. The germline CDR1 and CDR2 sequences are KGHDR and SFDVKD. CDR3 protein: CATRSRQGTDTEAFF. CDR3 DNA sequence: TGTGCCACCAGATCCCGACAGGGAACGGACACTGAAGCTTTCTTT.

This chain connects TRBV28 to TRBJ1-3; 8 bases are a match to TRBD1. This CDR3 contains 17 residues. CDR1 and CDR2 from the germline V gene are MDHEN and SYDVKM. With V trimmed by 2 bases and J by 3 bases, 9 bases remained unmatched. This chain's CDR3 is CASSLRQGASYGNTIYF. CDR3 bases: TGTGCCAGCAGTTTACGGCAGGGGGCGAGTTATGGAAACACCATATATTTT.

To note about this clonotype: Germline and junction disagree at one end, which may indicate a read error. This chain connects TRBV6-5 to TRBJ2-5, with TRBD1 as a possible D gene (5 bases). There are 15 residues in the CDR3. The germline gives CDR1 MNHEY, CDR2 SVGAGI. The chain's CDR3 is CASSSQGMQQETKYF. CDR3 DNA sequence: TGTGCCAGCAGTTCCCAAGGGATGCAACAGGAGACCAAGTACTTC.

The chain carries TRBV11-1 and TRBJ2-5; tentatively, D is TRBD2 (5 bases). The CDR3 runs 12 residues. The germline gives CDR1 SGHAT, CDR2 FQDESV (reference sequence). V lost 10 bases and J 0 bases, leaving 9 bases between the germline ends. This CDR3 is CAILTNQETQYF. For the CDR3, the DNA is TGTGCCATACTGACTAACCAAGAGACCCAGTACTTC.

This clonotype was recorded a few times. The gene calls are TRBV28 and TRBJ2-5; 8 bases match TRBD2. The germline V gene encodes CDR1 MDHEN and CDR2 SYDVKM. This CDR3 has 14 amino acids. The CDR3 DNA sequence: TGTGTCAGTAGTCCCTCAGCGGGAGAAGAGACCCAGTACTTC. Amino acid sequence: CVSSPSAGEETQYF.

About this clonotype: The junction shows a germline mismatch at one end, possibly a read error. The chain has TRBV12-3 or TRBV12-4 and TRBJ2-7; D possibly corresponds to TRBD1 (8 bases). This CDR3 has 14 residues. In DNA form, the CDR3 reads TGTGTCAGCAGCCCCAGCGGGACAGGCTACGAGCAGTATTTC. The encoded protein is CVSSPSGTGYEQYF.

This clonotype was counted a few times. Lacking the conserved final phenylalanine or tryptophan, this CDR3 likely reflects a read error. The chain recombines TRBV12-3 or TRBV12-4 with TRBJ1-2; D remains unclear. The V and J ends lost 6 bases and 6 bases respectively, with 17 bases between them. This CDR3 has 14 amino acids. This CDR3 reads CASSYRGQSNGYTL. CDR3 DNA sequence: TGTGCCAGCAGCTATCGCGGGCAGTCGAATGGCTACACCCTC.

Comments on this clonotype: The junction departs from the called germline gene at one end, perhaps through a read error. The chain couples TRBV4-2 to TRBJ2-7; D is perhaps TRBD2 (6 bases). This CDR3 has 15 residues. Germline assignment: CDR1 LGHNA and CDR2 YNFKEQ. The CDR3 DNA is TGTGTCAGCAGCCAAAGTAGCGGTGGGACCTACGAGCAGTACTTC. This gives the protein CVSSQSSGGTYEQYF.

As for this clonotype: Sequence at one end of the junction differs from germline and may be a read error. The J gene is TRBJ2-2, the V gene TRBV12-3 or TRBV12-4; 8 bases match TRBD1. This CDR3 region has 15 residues. CDR3 region: CANSTGQGGIGELFF. The CDR3 bases are TGTGCCAACAGTACAGGACAGGGTGGCATCGGGGAGCTGTTTTTT.

To note about this clonotype: This may stem from a read error, because a much larger clone lies one nucleotide away. The chain combines TRBV6-1 with TRBJ1-5; D perhaps matches TRBD1 (5 bases). With 4 bases removed from V and 1 base from J, the gap between germline ends came to 14 bases. The CDR3 is made up of 16 amino acids. The germline CDR1 and CDR2 sequences are MNHNS and SASEGT. The CDR3 loop reads CASSAREGTSNQPQHF. The CDR3 bases are TGTGCCAGCAGTGCGCGTGAGGGGACCAGCAATCAGCCCCAGCATTTT.

V gene TRBV6-2 or TRBV6-3 combines with J gene TRBJ2-4, with TRBD2 as a possible D gene (5 bases). Germline V CDR1 and CDR2: MNHEY, SVGEGT. The CDR3 has 13 residues. V lost 6 bases and J 15 bases, leaving 21 bases between the germline ends. The CDR3 nucleotides read TGTGCCAGCAGCTCGTCAGCGGAGGCCCGGGGGTACTTC. This codes for CASSSSAEARGYF.

On this clonotype: The junction and the germline gene differ at one end; a read error may be behind it. This chain uses TRBV4-3 with TRBJ2-1; D possibly matches TRBD1 or TRBD2 (5 bases each). The CDR3 has 15 residues. From germline, CDR1 is LGHNA and CDR2 YSLEER. As DNA, the CDR3 is TGCGCAAGCAGCCAAGTGGGGGTTGGTGGCGATGAGCAGTTCTTC. This codes for CASSQVGVGGDEQFF.

About this clonotype: Since no conserved phenylalanine or tryptophan closes the CDR3, a read error is the likely cause. V gene TRBV11-3 combines with J gene TRBJ2-1; a weak D match, TRBD2 (5 bases). Germline values: CDR1 SGHNT, CDR2 YENEEA. This CDR3 is built from 13 residues. CDR3 region: CVSSAEVASFQFL. In DNA, the CDR3 is TGTGTCAGCAGCGCAGAGGTGGCTAGCTTCCAGTTCCTC.

This clonotype was observed at least ten times. V is TRBV6-5 and J is TRBJ1-2; no firm D call. Per the germline V gene, CDR1 is MNHEY and CDR2 is SVGAGI. The CDR3 totals 15 residues. Trimming cost V 0 bases and J 2 bases, with 10 bases left between them. Here the CDR3 DNA reads TGTGCCAGCAGTTACTCCAGCGTGTCAAACTATGGCTACACCTTC. It encodes CASSYSSVSNYGYTF.